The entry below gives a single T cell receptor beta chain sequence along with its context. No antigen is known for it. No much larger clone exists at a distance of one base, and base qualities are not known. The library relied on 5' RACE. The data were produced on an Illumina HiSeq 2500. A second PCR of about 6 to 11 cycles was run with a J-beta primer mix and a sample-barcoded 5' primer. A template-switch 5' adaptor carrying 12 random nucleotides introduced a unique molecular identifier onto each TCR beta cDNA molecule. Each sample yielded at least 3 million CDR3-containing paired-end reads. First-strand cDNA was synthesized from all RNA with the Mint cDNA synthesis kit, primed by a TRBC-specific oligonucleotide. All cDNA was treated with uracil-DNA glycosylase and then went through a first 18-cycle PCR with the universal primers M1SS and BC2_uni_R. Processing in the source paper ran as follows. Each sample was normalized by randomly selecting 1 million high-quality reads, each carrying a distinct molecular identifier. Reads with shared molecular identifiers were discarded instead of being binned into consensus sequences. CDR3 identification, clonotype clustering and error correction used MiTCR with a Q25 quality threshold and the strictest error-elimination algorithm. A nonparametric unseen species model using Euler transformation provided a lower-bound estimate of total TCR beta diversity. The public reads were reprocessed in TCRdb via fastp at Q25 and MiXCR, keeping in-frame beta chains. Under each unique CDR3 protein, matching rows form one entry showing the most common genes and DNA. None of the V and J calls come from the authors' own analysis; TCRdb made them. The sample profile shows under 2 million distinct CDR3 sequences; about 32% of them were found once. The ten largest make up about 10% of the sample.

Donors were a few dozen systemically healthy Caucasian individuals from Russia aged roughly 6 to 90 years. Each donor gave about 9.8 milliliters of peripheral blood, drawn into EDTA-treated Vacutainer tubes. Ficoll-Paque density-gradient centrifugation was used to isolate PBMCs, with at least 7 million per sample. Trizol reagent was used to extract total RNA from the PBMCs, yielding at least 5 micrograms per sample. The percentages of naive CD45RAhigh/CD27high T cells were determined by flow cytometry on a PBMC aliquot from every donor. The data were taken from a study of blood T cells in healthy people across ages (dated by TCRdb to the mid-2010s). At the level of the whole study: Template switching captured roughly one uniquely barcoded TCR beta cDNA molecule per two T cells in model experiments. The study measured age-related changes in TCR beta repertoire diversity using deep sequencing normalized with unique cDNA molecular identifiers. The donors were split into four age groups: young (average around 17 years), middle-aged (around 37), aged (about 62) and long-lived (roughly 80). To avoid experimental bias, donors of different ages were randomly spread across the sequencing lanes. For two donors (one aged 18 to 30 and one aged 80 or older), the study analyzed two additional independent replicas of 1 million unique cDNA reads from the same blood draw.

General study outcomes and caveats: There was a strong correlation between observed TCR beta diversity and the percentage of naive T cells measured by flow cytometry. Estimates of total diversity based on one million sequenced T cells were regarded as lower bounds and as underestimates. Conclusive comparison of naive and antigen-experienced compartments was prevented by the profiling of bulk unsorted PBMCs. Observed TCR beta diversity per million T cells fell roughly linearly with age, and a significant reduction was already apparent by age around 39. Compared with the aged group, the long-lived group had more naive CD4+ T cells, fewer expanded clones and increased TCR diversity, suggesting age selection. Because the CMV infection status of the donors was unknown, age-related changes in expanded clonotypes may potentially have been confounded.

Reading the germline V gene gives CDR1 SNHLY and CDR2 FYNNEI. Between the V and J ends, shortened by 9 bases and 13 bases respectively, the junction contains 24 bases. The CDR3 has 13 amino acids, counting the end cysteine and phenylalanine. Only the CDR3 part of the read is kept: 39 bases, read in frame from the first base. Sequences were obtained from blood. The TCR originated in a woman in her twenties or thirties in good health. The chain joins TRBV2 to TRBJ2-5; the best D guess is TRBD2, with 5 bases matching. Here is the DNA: TGTGCCAGTGTAGAGCGGAGGCAAGTGGTATTGTACTTC. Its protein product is CASVERRQVVLYF.